This TCR beta chain came from a study of response to subunit inactivated influenza vaccine. Per germline, CDR1 DFQATT and CDR2 SNEGSKA (reference sequence). The CDR3 is 13 amino acids. Germline trimming cut 5 bases from V and 6 bases from J; bases unmatched to any gene: 8. TCRdb reanalysed the RT-PCR reads using MiXCR and keeps one entry per CDR3 protein. This sample has 500,000 to 650,000 distinct CDR3 sequences, with less than 10% found just once. This clonotype was seen repeatedly, ten times or more. This receptor was obtained from a man aged 45-69 years who received an inactivated influenza vaccine. The material sequenced was PBMCs from blood, taken less than 30 months after vaccination. The genes are TRBV20-1 and TRBJ1-2; 8 bases agree with TRBD1. The CDR3 region has the DNA TGCAGTGCTCAAACAGGGGGTGGGAATGGCTACACCTTC. It yields the protein CSAQTGGGNGYTF.